This entry lists 15 T cell receptor beta chains sequenced from one sample in a study of shared clonotypes between healthy human individuals. Assay: immunoSEQ multiplex PCR; the TCRdb copy retains only in-frame clones and omits some. The table includes about 2.5 million clones, around 93% detected once. The sample taken for sequencing was naive CD4+ T cells from PBMCs. Described subset: CD45RA+ positively selected. The receptors were sampled from a man younger than 30 in good health. Some clones in this sample may be carry-over from other donors' samples.

Here the CDR3 DNA reads TGTGCCTGGAGTTCCACCGGGACAGGGATTGGCTACACCTTC. Translating gives CAWSSTGTGIGYTF. The chain joins TRBV30 to TRBJ1-2; 9 bases align to TRBD1. V gave up 2 bases and J gave up 7 bases; unmatched junction bases: 8. The V gene's germline CDR1 is GTSNPN and CDR2 SVGIG (reference sequence). This CDR3 has 14 residues.

Only a few counts were recorded for this clone. In the same sample, other DNA sequences code for this CDR3. This chain links TRBV14 with TRBJ1-1, with no clear D. The CDR3 totals 13 residues. In germline, CDR1 is SGHDN, CDR2 FVKESK. Trimming stripped 3 bases from V and 0 bases from J, with 5 bases between. CDR3 in DNA: TGTGCCAGCAGCCAGGGGATGAACACTGAAGCTTTCTTT. It translates to CASSQGMNTEAFF.

The CDR3 is CASSATRDSYEQYF. The CDR3 DNA reads TGCGCCAGCAGCGCGACTCGGGACTCCTACGAGCAGTACTTC. J is TRBJ2-7 and V is TRBV5-1; D is perhaps TRBD2 (5 bases). V was cut by 4 bases and J by 0 bases, with 11 bases left in between. Germline lookup yields CDR1 SGHRS and CDR2 YFSETQ. The CDR3 runs 14 residues. The variable domain in full, with the rest retrieved from reference TRBV5-1 and TRBJ2-7, is KAGVTQTPRYLIKTRGQQVTLSCSPISGHRSVSWYQQTPGQGLQFLFEYFSETQRNKGNFPGRFSGRQFSNSRSEMNVSTLELGDSALYLCASSATRDSYEQYFGPGTRLTVT.

The rearrangement uses TRBV9 and TRBJ2-7; D ambiguous. The V end lost 0 bases, the J end lost 6 bases, and 10 bases lay between the germline ends. CDR1 and CDR2 from the germline V gene are SGDLS and YYNGEE. The CDR3 is 13 amino acids. The CDR3 DNA reads as TGTGCCAGCAGCGTAGCTACCAGGACCGAGCAGTACTTC. Translating it yields CASSVATRTEQYF.

This chain joins TRBV28 and TRBJ2-7; no clear D gene. Germline V gene data show CDR1 as MDHEN and CDR2 as SYDVKM. The CDR3 has 13 residues. Trimming took off 4 bases at V and 4 bases at J, with 11 bases between the two ends. The CDR3 here is CASSSATPYEQYF. The CDR3 coding sequence is TGTGCCAGCAGTTCAGCGACACCTTACGAGCAGTACTTC.

This sequence joins TRBV5-1 and TRBJ2-3, with 15 bases identical to TRBD2. The CDR3 extends over 21 amino acids. Trimming took 4 bases from V and 2 from J; bases not matched to a gene: 17. Germline CDR1 SGHRS, CDR2 YFSETQ. This CDR3 is CASSRTPRTSGRAMVTDTQYF. The CDR3 region has the DNA TGCGCCAGCAGCCGCACGCCCCGGACTAGCGGGAGGGCCATGGTCACAGATACGCAGTATTTT.

The chain links TRBV7-3 to TRBJ2-7; the match to TRBD1 covers 7 bases. The CDR3 length is 15 residues. After removal of 0 bases from V and 2 bases from J, the junction contained 4 bases not matched to a gene. CDR1 is SGHTA, CDR2 FQGTGA, per germline. The CDR3: CASSLTGTVAYEQYF. In DNA, the CDR3 is TGTGCCAGCAGCTTAACGGGGACAGTCGCCTACGAGCAGTACTTC.

This chain joins TRBV11-3 and TRBJ2-7; TRBD1 matches 12 bases. From germline, CDR1 is SGHNT and CDR2 YENEEA. J lost 5 bases, V lost 5 bases, and 7 bases had no gene match. The CDR3 extends over 15 amino acids. DNA of the CDR3: TGTGCCAGCAGCCCGGGACAGGGGGCTTTCGACGAGCAGTACTTC. Amino acid sequence: CASSPGQGAFDEQYF.

The rearrangement joins TRBV6-6 to TRBJ1-2, with D maybe TRBD1 (5 bases). The V gene lost 4 bases and the J gene lost 8 bases, with 20 bases spanning the gap. The CDR3 covers 15 residues. The germline CDR1 and CDR2 sequences are MNHNY and SVGAGI (reference sequence). As DNA, the CDR3 is TGTGCCAGCAGTTGGCGGACATCCGAAGCAAGCGGCTACACCTTC. As protein: CASSWRTSEASGYTF.

This chain joins TRBV28 and TRBJ1-2; D is ambiguous. There are 14 residues in the CDR3. Germline assignment: CDR1 MDHEN and CDR2 SYDVKM. The V gene lost 6 bases and the J gene lost 8 bases, with 19 bases spanning the gap. CDR3 in DNA: TGTGCCAGCAGCTTTCCTGCCGGGGTGGTAGGCTACACCTTC. Translation: CASSFPAGVVGYTF.

The chain is built from TRBV6-1 and TRBJ2-7, with TRBD1 matching 7 bases. J was trimmed by 3 bases and V by 2 bases; bases with no gene match: 7. The germline V gene encodes CDR1 MNHNS and CDR2 SASEGT. The CDR3 is 15 amino acids. CDR3 sequence reads: CASSEIGQEFYEQYF. As DNA, the CDR3 is TGTGCCAGCAGTGAAATCGGACAGGAGTTCTACGAGCAGTACTTC.

J is TRBJ2-4 and V is TRBV30; 14 nucleotides align to TRBD2. The CDR3 is 18 residues long. J lost 3 bases, V lost 2 bases, and 9 bases had no gene match. CDR1 is GTSNPN and CDR2 is SVGIG in the germline V gene (reference sequence). For the CDR3, the DNA is TGTGCCTGGAGTTCACCGGGGACTAGCGGGAGATACAAAAACATTCAGTACTTC. This encodes CAWSSPGTSGRYKNIQYF.

The chain has TRBV7-8 and TRBJ2-7; a weak D match, TRBD2 (5 bases). Trimming pared 4 bases from V and 2 bases from J, leaving 15 bases between. Germline V gene data show CDR1 as SGHVS and CDR2 as FQNEAQ. This CDR3 has 15 amino acids. As DNA, the CDR3 is TGTGCCAGCAGCTCGAGGCGGACTTTCCCCTACGAGCAGTACTTC. It is translated as CASSSRRTFPYEQYF. The entire variable domain, with the rest obtained from reference TRBV7-8 and TRBJ2-7, is as follows: GAGVSQSPRYKVAKRGQDVALRCDPISGHVSLFWYQQALGQGPEFLTYFQNEAQLDKSGLPSDRFFAERPEGSVSTLKIQRTQQEDSAVYLCASSSRRTFPYEQYFGPGTRLTVT.

CDR3 nucleotide sequence: TGTGCCAGCAGTTTAAGGTCCCTCTCCTACGAGCAGTACTTC. Translated: CASSLRSLSYEQYF. The chain carries TRBV27 and TRBJ2-5; no clear D. The end of the DNA fits TRBJ2-7 better, so the J call may be wrong. Germline-derived CDR1 and CDR2 are MNHEY and SMNVEV (reference sequence). The CDR3 runs to 14 residues.

The chain uses TRBV4-1 and TRBJ2-5; TRBD1 agrees at 7 bases. The CDR3 has 15 residues. Germline loops: CDR1 MGHRA, CDR2 YSYEKL. The trim removed 4 bases at V and 0 bases at J, leaving 5 bases unmatched. CDR3 DNA: TGCGCCAGCAGCCCCCACAGGGGCTACCAAGAGACCCAGTACTTC. This gives the protein CASSPHRGYQETQYF.